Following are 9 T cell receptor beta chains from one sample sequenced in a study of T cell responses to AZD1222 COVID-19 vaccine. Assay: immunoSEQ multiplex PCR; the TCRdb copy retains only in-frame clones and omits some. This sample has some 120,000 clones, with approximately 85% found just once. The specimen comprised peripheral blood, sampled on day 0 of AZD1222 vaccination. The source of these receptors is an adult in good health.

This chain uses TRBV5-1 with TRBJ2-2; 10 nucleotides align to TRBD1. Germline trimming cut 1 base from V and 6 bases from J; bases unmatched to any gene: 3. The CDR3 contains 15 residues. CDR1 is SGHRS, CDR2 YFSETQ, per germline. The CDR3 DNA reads TGCGCCAGCAGCTTGTGGACAGGGGGACCCGGGGAGCTGTTTTTT. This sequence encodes CASSLWTGGPGELFF.

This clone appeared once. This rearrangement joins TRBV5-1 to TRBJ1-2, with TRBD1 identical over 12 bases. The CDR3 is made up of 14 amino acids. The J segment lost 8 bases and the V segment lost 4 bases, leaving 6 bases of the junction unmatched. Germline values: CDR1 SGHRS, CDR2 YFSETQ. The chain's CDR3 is CASSTGQGAEGYTF. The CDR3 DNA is TGCGCCAGCAGCACGGGACAGGGGGCGGAGGGCTACACCTTC.

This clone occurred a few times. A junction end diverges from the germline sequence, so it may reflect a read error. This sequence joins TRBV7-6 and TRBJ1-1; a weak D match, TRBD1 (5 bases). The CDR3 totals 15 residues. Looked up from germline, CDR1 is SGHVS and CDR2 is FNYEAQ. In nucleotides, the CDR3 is TGTGCCAGCAGCCTAGCCGGGACCGCAAACACTGAAGCTTTCTTT. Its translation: CASSLAGTANTEAFF.

Here the CDR3 DNA reads TGTGCCAGCAGTTACCCCGCGGACGTTGTGGAGCAGTACTTC. It specifies CASSYPADVVEQYF. The J gene is TRBJ2-7, the V gene TRBV6-6, with unresolved D. The CDR3 loop spans 14 amino acids. V dropped 2 bases and J dropped 7 bases, with 15 bases sitting between them. In germline, CDR1 is MNHNY, CDR2 SVGAGI (reference sequence).

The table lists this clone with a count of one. CDR3 coding DNA: TGTGCCAGCAGTATCAAACTACCCAGGGGAAAGGAGAAAGGCTACACCTTC. Protein product: CASSIKLPRGKEKGYTF. The chain uses TRBV28 and TRBJ1-2; D perhaps matches TRBD1 (6 bases). In germline, CDR1 is MDHEN, CDR2 SYDVKM. CDR3 length equals 17 residues. Deletions cut 5 bases from V and 8 bases from J, with 27 bases between.

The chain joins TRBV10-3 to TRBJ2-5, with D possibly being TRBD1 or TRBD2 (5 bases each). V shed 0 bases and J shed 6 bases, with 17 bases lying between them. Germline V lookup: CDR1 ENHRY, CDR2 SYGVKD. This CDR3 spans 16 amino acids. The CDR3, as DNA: TGTGCCATCAGTGAGTCGAATTCAGGGAGTAGGAAGACCCAGTACTTC. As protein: CAISESNSGSRKTQYF.

CDR3 protein: CASSLRRSVYNEQFF. DNA of the CDR3: TGTGCCAGCAGCTTACGGAGAAGCGTCTACAATGAGCAGTTCTTC. The V gene is TRBV11-2, the J gene TRBJ2-1; unclear D gene. Trimming pared 2 bases from V and 3 bases from J, leaving 11 bases between. The length of the CDR3 is 15 residues. CDR1 is SGHAT and CDR2 is FQNNGV in the germline V gene.

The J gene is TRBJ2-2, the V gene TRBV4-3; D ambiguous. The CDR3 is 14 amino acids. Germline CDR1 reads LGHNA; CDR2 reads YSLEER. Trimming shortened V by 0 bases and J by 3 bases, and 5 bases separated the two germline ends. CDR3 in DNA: TGCGCCAGCAGCCAAGATGAGGACACCGGGGAGCTGTTTTTT. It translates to CASSQDEDTGELFF.

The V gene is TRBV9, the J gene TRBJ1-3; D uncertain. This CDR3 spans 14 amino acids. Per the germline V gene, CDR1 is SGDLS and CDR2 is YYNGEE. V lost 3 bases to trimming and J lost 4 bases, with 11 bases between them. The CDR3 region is CASSEGTVGNTIYF. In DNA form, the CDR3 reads TGTGCCAGCAGCGAGGGTACAGTCGGAAACACCATATATTTT.